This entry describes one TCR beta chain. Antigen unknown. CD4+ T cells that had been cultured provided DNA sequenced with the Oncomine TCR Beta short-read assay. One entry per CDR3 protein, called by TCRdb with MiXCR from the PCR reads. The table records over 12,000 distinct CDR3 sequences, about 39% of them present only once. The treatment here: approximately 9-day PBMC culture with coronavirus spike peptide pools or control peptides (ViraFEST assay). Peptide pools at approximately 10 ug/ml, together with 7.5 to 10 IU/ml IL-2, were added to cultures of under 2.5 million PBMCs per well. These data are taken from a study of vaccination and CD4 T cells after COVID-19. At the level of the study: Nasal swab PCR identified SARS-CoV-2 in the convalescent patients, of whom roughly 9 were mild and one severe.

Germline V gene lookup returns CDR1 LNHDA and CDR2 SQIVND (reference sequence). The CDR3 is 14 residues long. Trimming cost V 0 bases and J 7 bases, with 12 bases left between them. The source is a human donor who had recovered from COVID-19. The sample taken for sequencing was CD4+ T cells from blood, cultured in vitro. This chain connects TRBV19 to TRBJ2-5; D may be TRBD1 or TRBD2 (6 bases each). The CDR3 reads CASSIDQGGRTQYF. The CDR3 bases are TGTGCCAGTAGTATAGATCAAGGGGGGAGGACCCAGTACTTC.